This T cell receptor (beta chain) was sequenced for a study of blood T cell repertoires in COVID-19. Method: immunoSEQ multiplex PCR; TCRdb's copy keeps in-frame clones and lacks some. The top ten clones hold more than 3% of a sample with around 60,000 clones, roughly 90% of them seen once. The sequence came from a human donor in a cohort sampled during active COVID-19. The sequencing input was peripheral blood.

The CDR3 bases are TGTGCCAGCAGTCGGACTAGTGAGGGTTCCGAGCAGTACTTC. Translated: CASSRTSEGSEQYF. The chain couples TRBV6-5 to TRBJ2-7, with 7 bases that match TRBD2. Germline V gene sequence: CDR1 MNHEY, CDR2 SVGAGI. The CDR3 covers 14 residues. The V segment lost 5 bases and the J segment 6 bases; nucleotides outside the gene matches: 10.